These 9 T cell receptor beta chains were sequenced from one sample in a study of shared T cell receptors in the human thymus. Profiled with immunoSEQ multiplex PCR; TCRdb holds only in-frame clones, not every one. The table lists just under 550,000 clones, roughly 74% of them singletons. These data were also reused for a study on human thymus T cells.

The sample was thymocytes. The receptors originated from a boy under two years old with a congenital heart defect.

The rearrangement joins TRBV18 to TRBJ2-2; weak D call: TRBD2 (6 bases). This CDR3 is built from 16 residues. CDR1 is KGHSH, CDR2 LQKENI, per germline. V was shortened by 0 bases and J by 0 bases, with 8 bases between the two germline ends. CDR3 in amino acids: CASSPPSGANTGELFF. The CDR3 DNA reads TGTGCCAGCTCACCACCTAGCGGAGCGAACACCGGGGAGCTGTTTTTT.

The chain combines TRBV25-1 with TRBJ2-2, with a tentative D call TRBD2 (7 bases). With 5 bases removed from V and 0 bases from J, the gap between germline ends came to 13 bases. The CDR3 is 16 residues long. CDR1 and CDR2 (germline): MGHDK, SYGVNS. The CDR3 is CASSQSGGPNTGELFF. The CDR3 coding sequence is TGTGCCAGCAGTCAATCCGGGGGGCCGAACACCGGGGAGCTGTTTTTT.

This clone has just one count. The chain uses TRBV28 and TRBJ1-4, with TRBD1 matching over 8 bases. V shed 5 bases and J 4 bases; nucleotides not matched to a gene: 12. Germline V gene data show CDR1 as MDHEN and CDR2 as SYDVKM. This CDR3 contains 17 residues. Written as DNA, the CDR3 is TGTGCCAGCAGTCCCCGAGCAGGGGGCTTCAATAATGAAAAACTGTTTTTT. This codes for CASSPRAGGFNNEKLFF. Drawing the rest from reference TRBV28 and TRBJ1-4, the complete variable domain is DVKVTQSSRYLVKRTGEKVFLECVQDMDHENMFWYRQDPGLGLRLIYFSYDVKMKEKGDIPEGYSVSREKKERFSLILESASTNQTSMYLCASSPRAGGFNNEKLFFGSGTQLSVL.

The chain combines TRBV15 with TRBJ2-5, with TRBD1 matching 7 bases. Germline CDR1 reads LNHNV; CDR2 reads YYDKDF (reference sequence). V was pared by 0 bases and J by 4 bases, with 8 bases of the junction left unmatched. The CDR3 totals 16 residues. The CDR3 here is CATSRDRAGGTETQYF. The DNA of the CDR3 is TGTGCCACCAGCAGAGATCGGGCAGGGGGAACAGAGACCCAGTACTTC.

The V gene is TRBV7-9, the J gene TRBJ2-7; D ambiguous. The CDR3 is 16 residues long. V shed 8 bases and J shed 6 bases, with 26 bases lying between them. Per the germline V gene, CDR1 is SEHNR and CDR2 is FQNEAQ (reference sequence). CDR3 amino acids: CASGPRLNRRCGEQYF. The CDR3, as DNA: TGTGCCAGCGGCCCACGCCTGAACCGGCGTTGCGGCGAGCAGTACTTC.

The chain is built from TRBV9 and TRBJ2-5; TRBD2 is a possible D gene (6 bases). Between the trimmed V and J ends, which lost 0 bases and 4 bases, there was a span of 16 bases. Germline CDR1 is SGDLS and CDR2 is YYNGEE. This CDR3 is 16 amino acids long. The CDR3: CASSVAEGGPGETQYF. CDR3 DNA: TGTGCCAGCAGCGTAGCGGAGGGCGGGCCTGGAGAGACCCAGTACTTC.

J is TRBJ1-5 and V is TRBV15; D might be TRBD1 (6 bases). The CDR3 contains 17 residues. The V end was cut by 2 bases, the J end by 0 bases, with 14 bases between. Germline V CDR1 and CDR2: LNHNV, YYDKDF (reference sequence). CDR3 in DNA: TGTGCCACCAGCAGACGTACGGGACACCTTAGCAATCAGCCCCAGCATTTT. Protein sequence: CATSRRTGHLSNQPQHF.

The genes are TRBV7-9 and TRBJ2-5; TRBD2 aligns across 7 bases. Unmatched junction bases numbered 0, after V lost 0 bases and J lost 5 bases. Germline V lookup: CDR1 SEHNR, CDR2 FQNEAQ (reference sequence). The length of the CDR3 is 13 residues. CDR3 sequence: CASSLAGGETQYF. As DNA, the CDR3 is TGTGCCAGCAGCTTAGCGGGAGGGGAGACCCAGTACTTC.

For this clone: One end of the junction fails to match germline, which may point to a read error. This rearrangement joins TRBV2 to TRBJ2-7; 9 bases fit TRBD1. The germline V gene has CDR1 SNHLY and CDR2 FYNNEI. The CDR3 loop spans 14 amino acids. The DNA for the CDR3 is TGTGCCGGCAGTGACCATTGGGACAGGGACGAGCAGTACTTC. Residues: CAGSDHWDRDEQYF.